This entry concerns a single TCR beta chain. The data were obtained in a study of CD8 T cells in Susac syndrome. Random hexamers were used to reverse transcribe the RNA input (about 0.5 to 1 ug). Via MiXCR, TCRdb re-called the immunoSEQ multiplex PCR reads, giving one row per CDR3 protein. The profile shows fewer than 140,000 distinct CDR3 sequences, roughly 95% of them singletons. CDR3 length equals 14 residues. V lost 5 bases to trimming and J lost 7 bases, with 15 bases between them. Germline loops: CDR1 MDHEN, CDR2 SYDVKM. This clonotype was obtained from a human donor with Susac syndrome. The sample was CD8+ T cells from PBMCs. The chain uses TRBV28 and TRBJ2-1; D may be TRBD1 (5 bases). The CDR3 protein is CASSPGLVWNEQFF. In DNA, the CDR3 is TGTGCCAGCAGTCCAGGGTTGGTGTGGAATGAGCAGTTCTTC.